These 2 T cell receptor beta chains came from one sample sequenced in a study of OX40 agonist ivuxolimab in advanced cancers. Sequencing used immunoSEQ multiplex PCR; TCRdb keeps in-frame clones, though not all of them. The sample lists 55,000 to 70,000 clones; around 88% were seen once. The starting material was CD4+ or CD8+ T cells sorted from blood, obtained in a trial of the OX40 agonist ivuxolimab. Source of these receptors: an adult with an advanced solid tumor such as melanoma, head and neck, liver or kidney cancer.

This chain links TRBV9 with TRBJ1-4; D gene unclear. V was shortened by 4 bases and J by 6 bases, with 16 bases between the two germline ends. CDR3 size: 15 residues. The V gene's germline CDR1 is SGDLS and CDR2 YYNGEE. The CDR3 sequence: CASSPHRVSDEKLFF. CDR3 DNA sequence: TGTGCCAGCAGCCCCCATAGGGTATCGGATGAAAAACTGTTTTTT.

The rearrangement links TRBV5-4 to TRBJ2-2; 7 nucleotides agree with TRBD2. V was pared by 3 bases and J by 3 bases, with 5 bases of the junction left unmatched. The CDR3 runs to 15 residues. Germline V CDR1 and CDR2: SGHNT, YYREEE (reference sequence). The chain's CDR3 is CASSSGGGYTGELFF. The CDR3 DNA reads as TGTGCCAGCAGCTCGGGGGGAGGGTACACCGGGGAGCTGTTTTTT.